This T cell receptor (beta chain) was profiled in a study of T cells in Graves' hyperthyroidism and ophthalmopathy. In the study overall: Peripheral blood was acquired at first diagnosis, ahead of any therapy whatsoever.

The CDR3 has 14 residues. CDR1 MNHEY and CDR2 SVGEGT come from the germline V gene. To note about this clonotype: This may stem from a read error, because a much larger clone lies one nucleotide away.

Researchers took RNA transcripts and amplified the TCR beta CDR3 regions from them. Researchers ran a first-round RT-PCR on the TCR CDR3 using the HTBI primer set. TCRdb redid the calling of the multiplex PCR reads with MiXCR, one entry per CDR3 protein. The sample carries hundreds of thousands of distinct CDR3 sequences, under 15% recorded once. Orbital computed tomography and thyroid ultrasound, together with serum TRAb and thyroxine and clinical symptoms, were used for diagnoses. This rearrangement joins TRBV6-2 or TRBV6-3 to TRBJ2-7; D is undetermined. The J call may be incorrect, as the DNA end agrees better with TRBJ2-1. The sample comprised blood. The receptor comes from a woman aged 18-29 years with Graves' hyperthyroidism. CDR3 protein: CASSSGASSYEQFF. In nucleotides, the CDR3 is TGTGCCAGCAGCTCAGGCGCCAGCTCCTACGAGCAGTTCTTC.